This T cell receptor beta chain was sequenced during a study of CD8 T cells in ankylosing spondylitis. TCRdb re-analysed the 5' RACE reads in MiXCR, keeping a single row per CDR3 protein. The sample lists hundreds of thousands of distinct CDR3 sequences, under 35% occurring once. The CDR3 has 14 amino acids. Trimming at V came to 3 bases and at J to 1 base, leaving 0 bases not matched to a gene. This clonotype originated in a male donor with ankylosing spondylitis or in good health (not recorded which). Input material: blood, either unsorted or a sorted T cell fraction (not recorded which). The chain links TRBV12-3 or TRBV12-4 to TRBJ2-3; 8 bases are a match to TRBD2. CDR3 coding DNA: TGTGCCAGCAGTTTGACTAGCGGCACAGATACGCAGTATTTT. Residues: CASSLTSGTDTQYF.